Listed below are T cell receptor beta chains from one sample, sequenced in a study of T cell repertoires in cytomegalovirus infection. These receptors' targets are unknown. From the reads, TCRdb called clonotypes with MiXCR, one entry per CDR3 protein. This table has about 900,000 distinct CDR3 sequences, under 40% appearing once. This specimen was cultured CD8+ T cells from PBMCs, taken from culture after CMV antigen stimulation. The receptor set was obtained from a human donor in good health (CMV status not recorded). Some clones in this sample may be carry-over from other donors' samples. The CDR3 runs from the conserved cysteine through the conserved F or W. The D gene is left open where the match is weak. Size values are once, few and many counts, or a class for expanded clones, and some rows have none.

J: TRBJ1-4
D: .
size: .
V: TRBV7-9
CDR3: CASSYDREYEKLFF
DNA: TGTGCCAGCAGCTACGACCGGGAGTATGAAAAACTGTTTTTT

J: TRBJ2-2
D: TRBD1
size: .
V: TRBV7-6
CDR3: CATKTGVPNTGELFF
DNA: TGTGCCACCAAGACAGGGGTCCCGAACACCGGGGAGCTGTTTTTT

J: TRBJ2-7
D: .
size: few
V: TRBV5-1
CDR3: CASSPTRAGTAYEQYF
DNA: TGCGCCAGCAGCCCGACCCGCGCCGGGACGGCCTACGAGCAGTACTTC

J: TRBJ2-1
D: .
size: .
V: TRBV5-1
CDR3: CASRVGGGAYNEQFF
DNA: TGCGCCAGCAGGGTGGGAGGGGGAGCCTACAATGAGCAGTTCTTC

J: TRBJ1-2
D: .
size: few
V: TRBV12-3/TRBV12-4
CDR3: CASSLGRADIYGYTF
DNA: TGTGCCAGCAGTTTAGGCCGGGCCGACATATATGGCTACACCTTC

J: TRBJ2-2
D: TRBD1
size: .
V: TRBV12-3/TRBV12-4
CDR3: CASSPRQGVLTGELFF
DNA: TGTGCCAGCAGTCCGAGACAGGGGGTTTTGACCGGGGAGCTGTTTTTT

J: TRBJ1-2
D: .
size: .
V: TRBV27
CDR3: CASRIGINYGYTF
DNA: TGTGCCAGCAGAATTGGGATTAACTATGGCTACACCTTC

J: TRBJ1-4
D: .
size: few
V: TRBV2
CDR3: CASREATNEKLFF
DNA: TGTGCCAGCCGGGAAGCGACTAATGAAAAACTGTTTTTT

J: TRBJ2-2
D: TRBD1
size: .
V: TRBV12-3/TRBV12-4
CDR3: CASSVTGWAGELFF
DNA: TGTGCCAGCAGTGTGACAGGGTGGGCCGGGGAGCTGTTTTTT

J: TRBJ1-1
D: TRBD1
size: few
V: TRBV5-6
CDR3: CASSHRQGGWRTEAFF
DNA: TGTGCCAGCAGCCACCGACAGGGGGGATGGAGGACTGAAGCTTTCTTT

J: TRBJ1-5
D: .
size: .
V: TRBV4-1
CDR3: CASSQETVNQPQHF
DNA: TGCGCCAGCAGCCAAGAAACAGTAAATCAGCCCCAGCATTTT

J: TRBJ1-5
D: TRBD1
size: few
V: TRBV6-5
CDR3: CASSPGQPLRNQPQHF
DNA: TGTGCCAGCAGTCCGGGACAGCCCTTAAGGAATCAGCCCCAGCATTTT

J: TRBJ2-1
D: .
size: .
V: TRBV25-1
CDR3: CASSEGPARNEQFF
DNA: TGTGCCAGCAGTGAGGGGCCTGCGCGCAATGAGCAGTTCTTC

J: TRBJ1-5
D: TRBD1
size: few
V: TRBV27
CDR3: CASGVLTGNSNQPQHF
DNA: TGTGCCAGCGGGGTACTGACAGGGAATAGCAATCAGCCCCAGCATTTT

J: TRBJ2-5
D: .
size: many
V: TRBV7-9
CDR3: CASSLGRATQETQYF
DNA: TGTGCCAGCAGCCTCGGTCGGGCAACGCAAGAGACCCAGTACTTC

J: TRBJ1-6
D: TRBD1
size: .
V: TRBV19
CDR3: CASSPGLEGQGWSPLHF
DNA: TGTGCCAGTAGCCCTGGATTAGAGGGACAGGGATGGTCACCCCTCCACTTT

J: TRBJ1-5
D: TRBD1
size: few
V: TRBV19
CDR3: CASSPIDRGRQPQHF
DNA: TGTGCCAGTAGTCCAATTGACAGGGGTAGACAGCCCCAGCATTTT

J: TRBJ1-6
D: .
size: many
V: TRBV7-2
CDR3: CASSFWVDNSPLHF
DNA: TGTGCCAGCAGCTTCTGGGTCGACAATTCACCCCTCCACTTT

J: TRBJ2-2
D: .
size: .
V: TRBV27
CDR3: CASSFRRDSTGELFF
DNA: TGTGCCAGCAGTTTCCGCAGGGACTCCACCGGGGAGCTGTTTTTT

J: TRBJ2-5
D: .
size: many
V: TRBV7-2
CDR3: CASSSTALLQETQYF
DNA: TGTGCCAGCAGCTCGACCGCGCTCCTACAAGAGACCCAGTACTTC

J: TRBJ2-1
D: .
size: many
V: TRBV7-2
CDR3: CASIPPGSGDEQFF
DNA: TGTGCCAGCATTCCACCGGGGTCTGGAGATGAGCAGTTCTTC

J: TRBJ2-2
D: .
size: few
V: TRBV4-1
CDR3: CASSQVGVTGELFF
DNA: TGCGCCAGCAGCCAAGTTGGGGTGACCGGGGAGCTGTTTTTT